One and the same sample provided the 3 T cell receptor beta chains below, sequenced in a study of cytomegalovirus exposure and HLA in healthy donors. PCR amplification relied on 60 Vbeta primers (plus 13 Jbeta primers). Assay used: immunoSEQ multiplex PCR; TCRdb lists only in-frame clones, some missing. This sample has roughly 150,000 clones; 64% occur once, and the top ten carry under 3%. Sequencing was carried out using PBMCs. The receptors here all came from a woman aged 25 to 39 in good health and CMV-seropositive.

This clone was counted only a few times. V gene TRBV4-1 combines with J gene TRBJ1-5, with D uncertain. This CDR3 comprises 12 residues. Germline V gene sequence: CDR1 MGHRA, CDR2 YSYEKL. Between the trimmed V and J ends, which lost 1 base and 5 bases, there was a span of 3 bases. CDR3: CASSQADQPQHF. The CDR3 DNA reads TGCGCCAGCAGCCAAGCGGATCAGCCCCAGCATTTT.

The gene calls are TRBV11-3 and TRBJ2-1, with D perhaps matching TRBD2 (6 bases). The CDR3 is made up of 16 amino acids. Germline-derived CDR1 and CDR2 are SGHNT and YENEEA. Trimming took 3 bases from V and 9 from J, leaving 21 bases between them. In DNA, the CDR3 is TGTGCCAGCAGCTTGGGAGGTGTCTCCGCGGGTACTGAGCAGTTCTTC. The encoded protein is CASSLGGVSAGTEQFF.

This clone was seen once. DNA for the CDR3: TGTGCCAGCAGCTTACGAACACTCAGACAGGAAAATCAGCCCCAGCATTTT. Its protein is CASSLRTLRQENQPQHF. The rearrangement uses TRBV7-8 and TRBJ1-5, with D perhaps TRBD1 (6 bases). This CDR3 has 17 amino acids. The V end was cut by 2 bases, the J end by 4 bases, with 18 bases between. Germline lookup yields CDR1 SGHVS and CDR2 FQNEAQ.